This T cell receptor beta chain was profiled in a study of T cells in Graves' hyperthyroidism and ophthalmopathy. This clonotype showed up many times. RNA transcripts served as the template for amplifying TCR beta CDR3 regions. An initial round of RT-PCR targeting the TCR CDR3 relied on the HTBI primer set. TCRdb called the multiplex PCR reads again in MiXCR, with one record for every CDR3 protein. The repertoire has some 720,000 distinct CDR3 sequences, about a sixth of them found once; the top ten carry under 9.5%. This CDR3 has 17 residues. Trimming left V 7 bases short and J 0 bases short, with 20 bases between.

Sequenced input: blood. The sequence derives from a man between 18 and 35 years old with Graves' hyperthyroidism. The rearrangement links TRBV12-3 or TRBV12-4 to TRBJ2-3, with D hard to call. Written as DNA, the CDR3 is TGTGCCAGCACCTTCCTACTGTCTCCCTCTAGCACAGATACGCAGTATTTT. This codes for CASTFLLSPSSTDTQYF.